This paragraph covers one T cell receptor beta chain sequence. Its cognate antigen is unknown. With 60 Vbeta and 13 Jbeta primers, the PCR was carried out. The assay was immunoSEQ multiplex PCR, and TCRdb's table has in-frame clones only and misses some. This repertoire shows about 130,000 clones, approximately 80% found once; its top ten account for over 2%. The sample originates from a study of cytomegalovirus exposure and HLA in healthy donors. Overall study findings and caveats: Sequence variants that were highly shared formed a cluster that was likely a sequencing artifact.

The ends lost 7 bases at V and 3 bases at J; junction bases unmatched: 4. The CDR3 extends over 13 amino acids. CDR1 and CDR2 (germline): LNHDA, SQIVND (reference sequence). The sample was PBMCs. The clonotype originates from a man aged 25-40 years in good health and CMV-seronegative. V is TRBV19 and J is TRBJ1-2; TRBD1 matches 8 bases. CDR3 nucleotide sequence: TGTGCCAGTACCGACAGGGGATACTATGGCTACACCTTC. Translating it yields CASTDRGYYGYTF.